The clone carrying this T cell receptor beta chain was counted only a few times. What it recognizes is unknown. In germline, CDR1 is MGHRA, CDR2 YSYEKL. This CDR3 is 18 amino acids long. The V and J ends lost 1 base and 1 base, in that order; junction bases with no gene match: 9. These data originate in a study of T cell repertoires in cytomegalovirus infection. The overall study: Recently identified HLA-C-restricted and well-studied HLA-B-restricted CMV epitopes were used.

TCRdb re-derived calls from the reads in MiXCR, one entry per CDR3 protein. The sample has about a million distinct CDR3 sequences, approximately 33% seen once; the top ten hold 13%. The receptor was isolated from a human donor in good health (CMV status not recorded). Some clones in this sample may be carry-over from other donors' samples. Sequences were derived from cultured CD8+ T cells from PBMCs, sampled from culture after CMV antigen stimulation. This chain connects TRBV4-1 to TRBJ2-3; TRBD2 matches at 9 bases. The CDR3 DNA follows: TGCGCCAGCAGCCAAGTTCTTTTCGGCGGGGGGGGCACAGATACGCAGTATTTT. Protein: CASSQVLFGGGGTDTQYF.